This passage covers 16 T cell receptor beta chains from one sample sequenced in a study of cytomegalovirus exposure and HLA in healthy donors. A multiplex PCR was run with 60 Vbeta primers and 13 Jbeta primers. Measured with immunoSEQ multiplex PCR; TCRdb has only the in-frame clones, and not every one. Recorded here are around 120,000 clones; the top ten clones represent more than 0.5%. The sequenced material came from PBMCs. These receptors originate from a man between 50 and 59 years old in good health and CMV-seronegative.

The genes are TRBV18 and TRBJ1-2; D may be TRBD1 (6 bases). The CDR3 extends over 13 amino acids. Trimming shortened V by 3 bases and J by 4 bases, and 9 bases separated the two germline ends. Germline CDR1 and CDR2: KGHSH and LQKENI. Written as DNA, the CDR3 is TGTGCCAGCTCACCGGGGGCCCCCTATGGCTACACCTTC. Translated, it gives CASSPGAPYGYTF.

The gene calls are TRBV30 and TRBJ2-3; D gene unclear. Germline loops: CDR1 GTSNPN, CDR2 SVGIG (reference sequence). The CDR3 extends over 13 amino acids. Trimming took 0 bases from V and 2 from J, leaving 6 bases between them. CDR3 nucleotide sequence: TGTGCCTGGAGTGTACGCGCCACAGATACGCAGTATTTT. Its translation: CAWSVRATDTQYF. Variable domain in full (rest from reference TRBV30 and TRBJ2-3): SQTIHQWPATLVQPVGSPLSLECTVEGTSNPNLYWYRQAAGRGLQLLFYSVGIGQISSEVPQNLSASRPQDRQFILSSKKLLLSDSGFYLCAWSVRATDTQYFGPGTRLTVL.

The chain uses TRBV7-9 and TRBJ1-5; D unresolved. Germline V CDR1 and CDR2: SEHNR, FQNEAQ (reference sequence). Trimming removed 5 bases at V and 1 base at J, with 12 bases between. This CDR3 is built from 15 residues. CDR3 sequence (DNA): TGTGCCAGCAGCGCAACCGGGAGCAGCAATCAGCCCCAGCATTTT. This encodes CASSATGSSNQPQHF.

V and J are TRBV18 and TRBJ1-4; 9 bases agree with TRBD1. V trimming: 3 bases; J trimming: 7 bases; junction bases outside the gene matches: 9. Germline V gene data show CDR1 as KGHSH and CDR2 as LQKENI. The CDR3 runs 16 residues. CDR3 nucleotide sequence: TGTGCCAGCTCACCTTCCTCGGGACAGGGTTCTGAAAAACTGTTTTTT. Translated, it gives CASSPSSGQGSEKLFF.

J is TRBJ1-2 and V is TRBV19; D remains unclear. The CDR3 covers 15 residues. Trimming cost V 6 bases and J 8 bases, with 22 bases left between them. Germline V lookup: CDR1 LNHDA, CDR2 SQIVND (reference sequence). The CDR3 spells CASRVDWATANGYTF. The CDR3 coding sequence is TGTGCCAGTAGGGTGGATTGGGCGACGGCGAACGGCTACACCTTC. The full variable domain, rest sourced from reference TRBV19 and TRBJ1-2, is DGGITQSPKYLFRKEGQNVTLSCEQNLNHDAMYWYRQDPGQGLRLIYYSQIVNDFQKGDIAEGYSVSREKKESFPLTVTSAQKNPTAFYLCASRVDWATANGYTFGSGTRLTVV.

The chain joins TRBV4-3 to TRBJ2-6; D is unresolved. The germline gives CDR1 LGHNA, CDR2 YSLEER. The CDR3 sequence is 15 residues long. V was trimmed by 4 bases and J by 0 bases, leaving 7 bases between them. The CDR3 DNA sequence: TGCGCCAGCAGCCCTTCCTACTCTGGGGCCAACGTCCTGACTTTC. This translates into CASSPSYSGANVLTF.

The chain combines TRBV18 with TRBJ1-2, with 7 bases fitting TRBD1. The CDR3 is made up of 14 amino acids. V trimming: 6 bases; J trimming: 8 bases; junction bases outside the gene matches: 12. Germline-derived CDR1 and CDR2 are KGHSH and LQKENI. The CDR3 region has the DNA TGTGCCAGCTCCCTTGGGACAGCGGCACGGGGCTACACCTTC. It yields the protein CASSLGTAARGYTF. Complete variable domain (other parts from reference TRBV18 and TRBJ1-2): NAGVMQNPRHLVRRRGQEARLRCSPMKGHSHVYWYRQLPEEGLKFMVYLQKENIIDESGMPKERFSAEFPKEGPSILRIQQVVRGDSAAYFCASSLGTAARGYTFGSGTRLTVV.

The chain employs TRBV6-5 and TRBJ1-2; 9 bases are a match to TRBD1. V gave up 5 bases and J gave up 4 bases; unmatched junction bases: 8. The CDR3 length is 15 residues. The germline CDR1 and CDR2 sequences are MNHEY and SVGAGI. CDR3 protein: CASSRSGQGSYGYTF. CDR3 sequence (DNA): TGTGCCAGCAGTCGCTCGGGACAGGGATCCTATGGCTACACCTTC.

The chain has TRBV19 and TRBJ1-3; D perhaps matches TRBD1 (6 bases). V was pared by 6 bases and J by 0 bases, with 9 bases between. This CDR3 region has 14 residues. Germline loops: CDR1 LNHDA, CDR2 SQIVND (reference sequence). Here the CDR3 reads CASRPQGSGNTIYF. The CDR3 bases are TGTGCCAGTAGACCACAGGGCTCTGGAAACACCATATATTTT. The full variable domain, its missing parts supplied by reference TRBV19 and TRBJ1-3, is DGGITQSPKYLFRKEGQNVTLSCEQNLNHDAMYWYRQDPGQGLRLIYYSQIVNDFQKGDIAEGYSVSREKKESFPLTVTSAQKNPTAFYLCASRPQGSGNTIYFGEGSWLTVV.

The genes are TRBV9 and TRBJ1-1, with 12 nucleotides matching TRBD1. The CDR3 has 16 amino acids. J was trimmed by 6 bases and V by 3 bases; bases with no gene match: 9. Per germline, CDR1 SGDLS and CDR2 YYNGEE. This CDR3 reads CASSGPTGQGAAEAFF. The CDR3 DNA reads TGTGCCAGCAGCGGACCCACGGGACAGGGGGCCGCTGAAGCTTTCTTT.

The chain combines TRBV27 with TRBJ2-1; D may be TRBD2 (5 bases). Germline loops: CDR1 MNHEY, CDR2 SMNVEV (reference sequence). V was pared by 0 bases and J by 2 bases, with 11 bases between. This CDR3 contains 16 residues. CDR3 in amino acids: CASSLSSGKTYNEQFF. For the CDR3, the DNA is TGTGCCAGCAGTTTATCATCGGGGAAAACCTACAATGAGCAGTTCTTC.

This chain joins TRBV2 and TRBJ2-2, with a tentative D call TRBD1 (5 bases). CDR3 size: 14 residues. V lost 4 bases and J lost 3, with 9 bases in between. Germline assignment: CDR1 SNHLY and CDR2 FYNNEI. CDR3 bases: TGTGCCAGCAGTGGACAGAACTACACCGGGGAGCTGTTTTTT. Translated, it gives CASSGQNYTGELFF.

This chain joins TRBV6-5 and TRBJ2-5; TRBD2 agrees at 7 bases. V was pared by 2 bases and J by 4 bases, with 7 bases of the junction left unmatched. CDR1 is MNHEY, CDR2 SVGAGI, per germline. CDR3 length: 15 amino acids. CDR3 bases: TGTGCCAGCAGTTACAGCTGGGGCGGGAGAGAGACCCAGTACTTC. Protein product: CASSYSWGGRETQYF.

This chain links TRBV2 with TRBJ2-7, with TRBD2 identical over 11 bases. The CDR3 runs to 16 residues. Germline CDR1 SNHLY, CDR2 FYNNEI. Trimming took 7 bases from V and 1 from J; bases not matched to a gene: 9. CDR3 residues: CASNWLAGGRSYEQYF. DNA for the CDR3: TGTGCCAGCAACTGGCTAGCGGGAGGTCGGTCCTACGAGCAGTACTTC. Variable domain in full (rest from reference TRBV2 and TRBJ2-7): EPEVTQTPSHQVTQMGQEVILRCVPISNHLYFYWYRQILGQKVEFLVSFYNNEISEKSEIFDDQFSVERPDGSNFTLKIRSTKLEDSAMYFCASNWLAGGRSYEQYFGPGTRLTVT.

V gene TRBV19 combines with J gene TRBJ2-5, with TRBD2 identical over 8 bases. Germline V gene data show CDR1 as LNHDA and CDR2 as SQIVND (reference sequence). Unmatched junction bases numbered 5, after V lost 1 base and J lost 4 bases. This CDR3 region has 15 residues. The CDR3 protein is CASSIAGGGGETQYF. In DNA form, the CDR3 reads TGTGCCAGTAGTATAGCGGGAGGGGGGGGAGAGACCCAGTACTTC.

This sequence joins TRBV7-9 and TRBJ2-6; TRBD2 might be the D (6 bases). CDR3 size: 18 residues. Germline CDR1 and CDR2: SEHNR and FQNEAQ (reference sequence). The V end lost 3 bases, the J end lost 1 base, and 16 bases lay between the germline ends. CDR3 in DNA: TGTGCCAGCAGCTTTGGGGCCGGGGGTTTGTCTGGGGCCAACGTCCTGACTTTC. As protein: CASSFGAGGLSGANVLTF.